These T cell receptor beta chains were read from a single sample in a study of CD8+ T cells in alopecia areata. Libraries were prepared by immunoSEQ multiplex PCR; TCRdb keeps only in-frame clonotypes and omits some of them. The sample has about 210,000 clones, 64% seen once. The source was CD4+ T cells sorted from blood, collected at week 4, from a patient treated with tofacitinib. All receptors come from a human donor with alopecia areata. The CDR3 runs from the conserved cysteine through the conserved F or W. A D gene is named only where the DNA matches it firmly. A row's size may be missing; if present it is once, few, many or a size class.

clone_size d_call j_call v_call cdr3_nt cdr3_aa
. . TRBJ1-4 TRBV27 TGTGCCAGCAGACTCCAAGGGACTAATGAAAAACTGTTTTTT CASRLQGTNEKLFF
. . TRBJ1-1 TRBV5-6 TGTGCCAGCAGCTGGGGTCGGGGTACTGAAGCTTTCTTT CASSWGRGTEAFF
. . TRBJ2-1 TRBV27 TGTGCCAGCCGGGACTGGGACGTGAATGAGCAGTTCTTC CASRDWDVNEQFF
few . TRBJ1-2 TRBV4-1 TGCGCCAGCAGCCAAGATACCACAGGGAGTTGGTATGGCTACACCTTC CASSQDTTGSWYGYTF
few . TRBJ1-6 TRBV7-2 TGTGCCAGCAGCCCTGGACGGGATAATTCACCCCTCCACTTT CASSPGRDNSPLHF
few . TRBJ2-6 TRBV7-2 TGTGCCAGCAGTTTTAGCTCTGGGGCCAACGTCCTGACTTTC CASSFSSGANVLTF
few . TRBJ2-7 TRBV30 TGTGCCTGGTCCAGGGACGTCATCTACGAGCAGTACTTC CAWSRDVIYEQYF
. . TRBJ2-5 TRBV7-6 TGTGCCAGCAGCTTAGTCGGGGTAGAGACCCAGTACTTC CASSLVGVETQYF
few . TRBJ1-2 TRBV5-1 TGCGCCAGCAGTCGGGGACTGGGTGACTATGGCTACACCTTC CASSRGLGDYGYTF
few . TRBJ2-3 TRBV29-1 TGCAGCGTTGAAAGTGTGGATACGCAGTATTTT CSVESVDTQYF
once . TRBJ1-1 TRBV19 TGTGCCAGTAGTGGCCGAGGAGGTGAAGCTTTCTTC CASSGRGGEAFF
. . TRBJ1-5 TRBV19 TGTGCCAGTAGTATAGATCTCGGCAGCTATAGCAATCAGCCCCAGCATTTT CASSIDLGSYSNQPQHF
. . TRBJ1-1 TRBV18 TGTGCCAGCTCATTCAGACAGGCGGACACTGAAGCTTTCTTT CASSFRQADTEAFF
. . TRBJ2-7 TRBV7-2 TGTGCCAGCAGCCCCGCTGGGCAGCCGTCTTCCTACGAGCAGTACTTC CASSPAGQPSSYEQYF
once . TRBJ2-7 TRBV7-9 TGTGCCAGCAGCTTATCAGGGACCAGCTACGAGCAGTACTTC CASSLSGTSYEQYF
. . TRBJ1-1 TRBV4-3 TGCGCCAGCAGCCAAGATAGGAGGGTCCAGAGTCGAGCTTTCTTT CASSQDRRVQSRAFF
. TRBD1 TRBJ1-2 TRBV29-1 TGCAGCGTACCCGGGACAGGGTACGCCTATGGCTACACCTTC CSVPGTGYAYGYTF
. TRBD2 TRBJ2-5 TRBV7-2 TGTGCCAGCAGCTTAGGTAGCGGGGGGCCAGAGACCCAGTACTTC CASSLGSGGPETQYF
. . TRBJ2-3 TRBV7-9 TGTGCCAGCAGCTTATTTTCGGGATACACAGATACGCAGTATTTT CASSLFSGYTDTQYF
. . TRBJ1-6 TRBV2 TGTGCCAGCAGTGAAGAACCGGGGTTTGGTTCACCCCTCCACTTT CASSEEPGFGSPLHF
once TRBD1 TRBJ1-4 TRBV4-3 TGCGCCAGCAGCCAAGGGACAGGATCTTGGCTGTTTTTT CASSQGTGSWLFF
. . TRBJ1-2 TRBV19 TGTGCCAGCCGCACTGCAGGCCTCCCCTCGAGCTACACCTTC CASRTAGLPSSYTF
. . TRBJ1-1 TRBV6-6 TGTGCCAGCAGGGTCGGAGGCGGGAGCACTGAAGCTTTCTTT CASRVGGGSTEAFF
few . TRBJ2-5 TRBV5-1 TGCGCCAGCAGCTTGGTAGAGGGGGATGAGACCCAGTACTTC CASSLVEGDETQYF
. . TRBJ2-6 TRBV30 TGTGCCTGGTCTGTGTCTGGGGCCAACGTCCTGACTTTC CAWSVSGANVLTF